The clone carrying this T cell receptor (delta chain) is large within its sample. Trimming removed 0 bases from V and 3 bases from J, with 16 bases in between. This CDR3 comprises 16 residues. Germline V gives CDR1 GEAIGNYY, CDR2 EKD. These data belong to a study of gamma-delta T cells after stem cell transplantation. TCRdb re-called the RT-PCR reads through CATT. In the table there are about 1,300 delta-chain clones, approximately 1.8% of which are singletons. V is TRDV2 and J is TRDJ1, with D possibly TRDD3 on 6 matching bases. The source of this sequence is a human donor. It is not recorded whose cells these are; they may come from a transplant donor. The sequenced sample consisted of gamma-delta T cells. Here the CDR3 reads CACDTVGVSDADKLIF. The CDR3 nucleotides read TGTGCCTGTGACACCGTGGGGGTCTCCGACGCCGATAAACTCATCTTT.